These 28 T cell receptor beta chains came from one sample sequenced in a study of vaccination effects on CD4 cells after COVID-19. Assay: immunoSEQ multiplex PCR; the TCRdb copy retains only in-frame clones and omits some. In the table there are tens of thousands of clones, 70% to 75% of which are singletons. Before any sequencing was done, the ViraFEST assay used viral peptide pools to expand antigen-specific CD4+ T cells. Cultured cells yielded isolated CD4+ T cells after less than 11 days. The vaccine given was either BNT162b2 or mRNA-1273, in two doses. No antigen has been assigned to these receptors. Sequences were derived from CD4+ T cells from PBMCs cultured with SARS-CoV-2 spike peptides, sampled after COVID-19 vaccination. The receptors were gathered from a human donor who received a COVID-19 vaccine.

V is TRBV5-1 and J is TRBJ2-1; D gene uncertain. V lost 4 bases to trimming and J lost 10 bases, with 18 bases between them. The CDR3 is 14 amino acids. The germline V gene has CDR1 SGHRS and CDR2 YFSETQ. The CDR3 protein is CASSPSGTYEEQFF. The CDR3 DNA reads as TGCGCCAGCAGCCCCTCAGGAACCTATGAGGAGCAGTTCTTC.

Here the CDR3 DNA reads TGCGCCAGCAGCTTGGATGGGGCCTCTGGGGCCAACGTCCTGACTTTC. As protein: CASSLDGASGANVLTF. V usage is TRBV5-1 and J usage is TRBJ2-6; weak D call: TRBD1 (5 bases). CDR1 is SGHRS, CDR2 YFSETQ, per germline. V dropped 0 bases and J dropped 0 bases, with 7 bases sitting between them. The CDR3 is 16 amino acids. The full variable domain, in which reference TRBV5-1 and TRBJ2-6 provide the parts outside the CDR3, is KAGVTQTPRYLIKTRGQQVTLSCSPISGHRSVSWYQQTPGQGLQFLFEYFSETQRNKGNFPGRFSGRQFSNSRSEMNVSTLELGDSALYLCASSLDGASGANVLTFGAGSRLTVL.

In its sample, this clone was seen once. The gene calls are TRBV10-3 and TRBJ2-1; 13 nucleotides line up with TRBD2. Per germline, CDR1 ENHRY and CDR2 SYGVKD. V dropped 2 bases and J dropped 12; count of bases not matched to a gene: 13. There are 17 residues in the CDR3. For the CDR3, the DNA is TGTGCCATCAGTGAGAGGACTAGCGGGGGTTCCTTAAAGGGGCAGTTCTTC. It specifies CAISERTSGGSLKGQFF.

This rearrangement joins TRBV18 to TRBJ1-3, with 7 bases that match TRBD1. This CDR3 region has 15 residues. J lost 4 bases, V lost 3 bases, and 6 bases had no gene match. Germline V lookup: CDR1 KGHSH, CDR2 LQKENI. CDR3 in amino acids: CASSPPTGRGNTIYF. In nucleotides, the CDR3 is TGTGCCAGCTCACCTCCGACAGGGAGAGGAAACACCATATATTTT. Full variable domain (rest looked up from reference TRBV18 and TRBJ1-3): NAGVMQNPRHLVRRRGQEARLRCSPMKGHSHVYWYRQLPEEGLKFMVYLQKENIIDESGMPKERFSAEFPKEGPSILRIQQVVRGDSAAYFCASSPPTGRGNTIYFGEGSWLTVV.

The gene calls are TRBV6-5 and TRBJ1-2; D perhaps matches TRBD1 (5 bases). With 2 bases removed from V and 6 bases from J, the gap between germline ends came to 10 bases. The CDR3 runs to 13 residues. CDR1 is MNHEY and CDR2 is SVGAGI in the germline V gene. CDR3 residues: CASSYVRADGYTF. As DNA, the CDR3 is TGTGCCAGCAGTTACGTCAGGGCTGATGGCTACACCTTC.

This clone was found once. The chain recombines TRBV11-3 with TRBJ2-3; TRBD2 might be the D (6 bases). The germline V gene encodes CDR1 SGHNT and CDR2 YENEEA. V was cut by 1 base and J by 3 bases, with 11 bases left in between. The CDR3 consists of 15 residues. The CDR3 loop is CASSLGGTLTDTQYF. The CDR3 DNA reads TGTGCCAGCAGCTTAGGCGGGACTTTGACAGATACGCAGTATTTT. Supplemented by reference TRBV11-3 and TRBJ2-3, the full variable domain reads EAGVVQSPRYKIIEKKQPVAFWCNPISGHNTLYWYLQNLGQGPELLIRYENEEAVDDSQLPKDRFSAERLKGVDSTLKIQPAELGDSAVYLCASSLGGTLTDTQYFGPGTRLTVL.

The chain uses TRBV25-1 and TRBJ2-1; TRBD2 aligns across 8 bases. Germline V gene data show CDR1 as MGHDK and CDR2 as SYGVNS. Trimming at V came to 0 bases and at J to 6 bases, leaving 13 bases not matched to a gene. This CDR3 spans 18 amino acids. The DNA for the CDR3 is TGTGCCAGCAGTGAATATCAAGGTGGCGGGAGGTTGGCCAATGAGCAGTTCTTC. It is translated as CASSEYQGGGRLANEQFF.

This chain connects TRBV19 to TRBJ1-6; D is perhaps TRBD1 (6 bases). The CDR3 has 14 amino acids. Germline V gene lookup returns CDR1 LNHDA and CDR2 SQIVND (reference sequence). The V end was cut by 7 bases, the J end by 5 bases, with 12 bases between. Here the CDR3 reads CASTKDSDNSPLHF. The CDR3 DNA reads as TGTGCCAGTACAAAGGACAGCGATAATTCACCCCTCCACTTT.

J is TRBJ2-5 and V is TRBV5-1; 13 bases are shared with TRBD2. The CDR3 totals 16 residues. The germline V gene has CDR1 SGHRS and CDR2 YFSETQ. J was trimmed by 4 bases and V by 4 bases; bases with no gene match: 7. Here the CDR3 DNA reads TGCGCCAGCAGCACTAGCGGGGGGGGTCAAGTAGAGACCCAGTACTTC. Translated: CASSTSGGGQVETQYF.

The rearrangement uses TRBV6-5 and TRBJ2-5; no definite D call. CDR1 is MNHEY and CDR2 is SVGAGI in the germline V gene. There are 14 residues in the CDR3. Between the trimmed V and J ends, which lost 2 bases and 5 bases, there was a span of 12 bases. CDR3 protein: CASSYGYSMETQYF. CDR3 in DNA: TGTGCCAGCAGTTACGGATACAGTATGGAGACCCAGTACTTC.

The CDR3 region is CASSLQGDSYNEQFF. The DNA of the CDR3 is TGTGCCAGCAGTTTACAGGGAGACTCCTACAATGAGCAGTTCTTC. The chain combines TRBV6-4 with TRBJ2-1; D might be TRBD1 (6 bases). The CDR3 sequence is 15 residues long. V lost 5 bases to trimming and J lost 0 bases, with 11 bases between them. Germline V gene lookup returns CDR1 MRHNA and CDR2 SNTAGT.

The chain recombines TRBV7-9 with TRBJ2-7; possibly TRBD2 for D (6 bases). The germline V gene encodes CDR1 SEHNR and CDR2 FQNEAQ (reference sequence). CDR3 length: 15 amino acids. V was pared by 6 bases and J by 2 bases, with 17 bases between. This CDR3 is CASSFRVGGTYEQYF. The DNA for the CDR3 is TGTGCCAGCAGTTTCAGGGTTGGCGGGACCTACGAGCAGTACTTC.

This clone occurred a few times. V usage is TRBV5-6 and J usage is TRBJ2-7, with D possibly TRBD1 on 6 matching bases. V gave up 4 bases and J gave up 2 bases, with 10 bases separating them. This CDR3 spans 13 amino acids. Germline CDR1 is SGHDT and CDR2 is YYEEEE. Here the CDR3 reads CASSVDSAYEQYF. The CDR3 DNA reads as TGTGCCAGCAGCGTGGACAGCGCCTACGAGCAGTACTTC.

The chain links TRBV2 to TRBJ1-3; D not certain. Germline V lookup: CDR1 SNHLY, CDR2 FYNNEI. V was clipped by 3 bases and J by 4 bases, with 19 bases between them. The CDR3 sequence is 17 residues long. The CDR3: CASSDAAALLSGNTIYF. In nucleotides, the CDR3 is TGTGCCAGCAGTGATGCGGCTGCCCTTCTGTCAGGAAACACCATATATTTT.

The genes are TRBV7-9 and TRBJ1-1; D gene uncertain. The V end was cut by 2 bases, the J end by 3 bases, with 25 bases between. Germline CDR1 reads SEHNR; CDR2 reads FQNEAQ (reference sequence). CDR3 length: 19 residues. In DNA form, the CDR3 reads TGTGCCAGCAGCTTAATTTGGGGTTTCATCGGCGTTGGGGACACTGAAGCTTTCTTT. Translation: CASSLIWGFIGVGDTEAFF.

The chain is built from TRBV19 and TRBJ2-5; 10 nucleotides line up with TRBD1. Germline V CDR1 and CDR2: LNHDA, SQIVND (reference sequence). J lost 5 bases, V lost 10 bases, and 10 bases had no gene match. CDR3 length: 14 residues. The CDR3 DNA is TGTGCCACAAACAGGGACAGGGGATCGGAGACCCAGTACTTC. This encodes CATNRDRGSETQYF.

The V call is TRBV7-2, the J call TRBJ2-7; 11 bases agree with TRBD2. Germline lookup yields CDR1 SGHTA and CDR2 FQGNSA. J lost 0 bases, V lost 5 bases, and 3 bases had no gene match. The CDR3 is 15 residues long. This CDR3 reads CASSVTSGGSYEQYF. DNA for the CDR3: TGTGCCAGCAGCGTCACTAGCGGGGGCTCCTACGAGCAGTACTTC. The full variable domain, completed using reference TRBV7-2 and TRBJ2-7, is GAGVSQSPSNKVTEKGKDVELRCDPISGHTALYWYRQSLGQGLEFLIYFQGNSAPDKSGLPSDRFSAERTGGSVSTLTIQRTQQEDSAVYLCASSVTSGGSYEQYFGPGTRLTVT.

CDR3 coding DNA: TGTGCCAGCAGTGTTTTCGCGAGCATGAACACTGAAGCTTTCTTT. This codes for CASSVFASMNTEAFF. The rearrangement joins TRBV2 to TRBJ1-1; D remains unclear. Germline loops: CDR1 SNHLY, CDR2 FYNNEI. V lost 4 bases and J lost 0, with 12 bases in between. This CDR3 is built from 15 residues.

The chain employs TRBV7-2 and TRBJ1-2, with a weak D call TRBD1 (6 bases). The CDR3 totals 16 residues. CDR1 and CDR2 (germline): SGHTA, FQGNSA. Trimming removed 5 bases at V and 7 bases at J, with 23 bases between. The DNA for the CDR3 is TGTGCCAGCAGCGAACAGGGAACGACAGGATTTGGTGGCTACACCTTC. This encodes CASSEQGTTGFGGYTF. Full variable domain (missing parts from reference TRBV7-2 and TRBJ1-2): GAGVSQSPSNKVTEKGKDVELRCDPISGHTALYWYRQSLGQGLEFLIYFQGNSAPDKSGLPSDRFSAERTGGSVSTLTIQRTQQEDSAVYLCASSEQGTTGFGGYTFGSGTRLTVV.

The chain has TRBV29-1 and TRBJ2-1; 7 bases line up with TRBD2. Unmatched junction bases numbered 5, after V lost 5 bases and J lost 4 bases. This CDR3 is built from 13 residues. The germline gives CDR1 SQVTM, CDR2 ANQGSEA. The CDR3 nucleotides are TGCAGCGTTCGGACGGGAGGTTACAATGAGCAGTTCTTC. It specifies CSVRTGGYNEQFF.

The V and J genes are TRBV5-1 and TRBJ2-1; maybe TRBD2 (6 bases). The CDR3 loop spans 15 amino acids. V lost 0 bases to trimming and J lost 4 bases, with 11 bases between them. The germline CDR1 and CDR2 sequences are SGHRS and YFSETQ. In DNA form, the CDR3 reads TGCGCCAGCAGCTTGGATGGGACTGGTTACAATGAGCAGTTCTTC. Its protein is CASSLDGTGYNEQFF.

The gene calls are TRBV7-7 and TRBJ2-3, with D hard to call. This CDR3 contains 13 residues. The V and J ends lost 1 base and 4 bases respectively, with 6 bases between them. CDR1 and CDR2 (germline): SSHAT, FNYEAQ (reference sequence). The CDR3 DNA follows: TGTGCCAGCAGCTTAGGATCCCCAGATACGCAGTATTTT. This translates into CASSLGSPDTQYF.

This clone was seen only a few times. J is TRBJ1-5 and V is TRBV5-8; D remains ambiguous. The V gene lost 9 bases and the J gene lost 2 bases, with 12 bases spanning the gap. Germline V gene lookup returns CDR1 SGHTS and CDR2 YDEGEE. This CDR3 has 13 residues. For the CDR3, the DNA is TGTGCCACCCAATCAGAGGGCAATCAGCCCCAGCATTTT. It encodes CATQSEGNQPQHF.

This clone has just a few counts. This CDR3 is CASSQGSAWGVQETQYF. CDR3 coding DNA: TGTGCCAGCAGCCAAGGGAGCGCGTGGGGGGTACAAGAGACCCAGTACTTC. The rearrangement joins TRBV14 to TRBJ2-5; weak D call: TRBD2 (6 bases). CDR1 is SGHDN and CDR2 is FVKESK in the germline V gene. The length of the CDR3 is 17 residues. V gave up 1 base and J gave up 2 bases, with 17 bases separating them.

The V call is TRBV11-2, the J call TRBJ1-2; D might be TRBD1 (5 bases). V gave up 4 bases and J gave up 0 bases, with 12 bases separating them. CDR1 is SGHAT, CDR2 FQNNGV, per germline. The CDR3 loop spans 15 amino acids. The CDR3 sequence: CASSSLGRSNYGYTF. The CDR3 DNA reads as TGTGCCAGCAGCTCTCTGGGACGGTCTAACTATGGCTACACCTTC.

In its sample, this clone was seen a few times. The chain uses TRBV3-1 (or the pseudogene TRBV3-2) and TRBJ2-3; the D gene is possibly TRBD2 (6 bases). V lost 1 base, J lost 6 bases, and 23 bases lay in between. The CDR3 consists of 18 residues. The germline CDR1 and CDR2 sequences are LGHDT and YNNKEL (reference sequence). CDR3 nucleotides: TGTGCCAGCAGCCAAGGAAAGCAAGGAGGGACCTGGGTCGATACGCAGTATTTT. Amino acid sequence: CASSQGKQGGTWVDTQYF.

The chain combines TRBV5-1 with TRBJ1-2; D remains unclear. Trimming removed 2 bases at V and 7 bases at J, with 12 bases between. Germline CDR1 reads SGHRS; CDR2 reads YFSETQ. There are 13 residues in the CDR3. CDR3 in DNA: TGCGCCAGCAGCTTAACAAGGGTTTCTGGCTACACCTTC. Encoded protein: CASSLTRVSGYTF.

The V call is TRBV10-3, the J call TRBJ2-6; 10 bases line up with TRBD1. The CDR3 spans 19 residues. CDR1 is ENHRY, CDR2 SYGVKD, per germline. Trimming removed 6 bases from V and 0 bases from J; junction bases left unmatched: 11. The CDR3 region is CAIRGGRDRGSSGANVLTF. DNA for the CDR3: TGTGCCATCAGAGGAGGGAGGGACAGGGGCTCCTCTGGGGCCAACGTCCTGACTTTC.